These 5 T cell receptor beta chains were sequenced from one sample in a study of blood T cell repertoires in COVID-19. Some clones are missing from TCRdb's copy, which holds only in-frame ones; the method was immunoSEQ multiplex PCR. This sample has some 190,000 clones, with roughly 84% found just once. The sample was peripheral blood. Source of these receptors: a woman in her thirties or forties who had recovered from COVID-19.

The chain uses TRBV29-1 and TRBJ1-5; D not resolved. V lost 4 bases and J lost 1, with 11 bases in between. This CDR3 comprises 14 residues. The germline gives CDR1 SQVTM, CDR2 ANQGSEA. The CDR3 coding sequence is TGCAGCGTTGCCATAGGAGCCAGCAATCAGCCCCAGCATTTT. It specifies CSVAIGASNQPQHF.

The count of this clone is one. The rearrangement uses TRBV10-3 and TRBJ2-3; the D gene is possibly TRBD1 (6 bases). Trimming removed 0 bases at V and 6 bases at J, with 16 bases between. The CDR3 length is 16 residues. From germline, CDR1 is ENHRY and CDR2 SYGVKD. The DNA of the CDR3 is TGTGCCATCAGTGAGTCAGGGGGAACATCGGGGGATACGCAGTATTTT. Protein: CAISESGGTSGDTQYF.

The chain employs TRBV14 and TRBJ1-1, with D perhaps TRBD1 (5 bases). Germline V gene sequence: CDR1 SGHDN, CDR2 FVKESK. The CDR3 runs to 16 residues. V was pared by 2 bases and J by 4 bases, with 17 bases between. The CDR3 DNA is TGTGCCAGCAGCCAATATCCTAGGGGAACGAGCACTGAAGCTTTCTTT. Amino acids: CASSQYPRGTSTEAFF. Combining the CDR3 with reference TRBV14 and TRBJ1-1 gives the whole variable domain EAGVTQFPSHSVIEKGQTVTLRCDPISGHDNLYWYRRVMGKEIKFLLHFVKESKQDESGMPNNRFLAERTGGTYSTLKVQPAELEDSGVYFCASSQYPRGTSTEAFFGQGTRLTVV.

The table lists this clone with a count of one. The rearrangement uses TRBV28 and TRBJ1-2, with D tentatively TRBD1 (6 bases). V was shortened by 6 bases and J by 6 bases, with 14 bases between the two germline ends. This CDR3 is 13 amino acids long. Germline V gene data show CDR1 as MDHEN and CDR2 as SYDVKM. CDR3 sequence: CASSTGTRNGYTF. The DNA of the CDR3 is TGTGCCAGCAGCACCGGGACAAGGAATGGCTACACCTTC.

Written as DNA, the CDR3 is TGTGCCAGCAGTCCTGGGACATCGAACACTGAAGCTTTCTTT. It yields the protein CASSPGTSNTEAFF. This sequence joins TRBV6-5 and TRBJ1-1, with D perhaps matching TRBD1 (6 bases). The CDR3 runs 14 residues. Between the trimmed V and J ends, which lost 5 bases and 1 base, there was a span of 11 bases. Germline assignment: CDR1 MNHEY and CDR2 SVGAGI.